This TCR beta chain is from a study of regulatory T cells. Findings and caveats of the study: Hydrophobic residues at CDR3 positions 6 and 7 were enriched in conventional CD4+ T cells of CD3G-deficient patients.

The PCR used 52 TRBV and 13 TRBJ primers. TCRdb's table, derived via immunoSEQ multiplex PCR, lists solely in-frame clones and lacks some. The top ten hold 1.3% of the sample, which has tens of thousands of clones, 70% to 90% seen once. A couple of CD3G-deficient patients had more severe autoimmunity; all had some. At testing, patients were 2 to 39 years old, with reduced naive and increased memory T-cell proportions. CD4+ T cells were divided by sorting: CD25-high CD127-low Tregs, CD25-low CD127-high conventional cells. With respect to this clone: Its antigen is undetermined.

The receptor comes from a child younger than 18 with CD3G deficiency. Sequencing was carried out using conventional CD4+ T cells sorted from blood.

CDR3 sequence reads: CASSMSSSQETQYF. The CDR3 region has the DNA TGCGCCAGCAGTATGTCCAGCTCCCAAGAGACCCAGTACTTC. This chain connects TRBV5-1 to TRBJ2-5; the D is unclear. The CDR3 covers 14 residues. Germline loops: CDR1 SGHRS, CDR2 YFSETQ. Trimming shortened V by 5 bases and J by 1 base, and 12 bases separated the two germline ends.